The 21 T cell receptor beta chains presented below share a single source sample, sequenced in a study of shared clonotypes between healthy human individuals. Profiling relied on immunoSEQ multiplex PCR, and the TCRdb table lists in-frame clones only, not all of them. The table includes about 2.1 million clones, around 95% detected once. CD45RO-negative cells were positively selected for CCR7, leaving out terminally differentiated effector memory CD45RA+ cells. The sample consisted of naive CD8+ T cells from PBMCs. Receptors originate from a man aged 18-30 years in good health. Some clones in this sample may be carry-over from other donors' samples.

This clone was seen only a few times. As DNA, the CDR3 is TGCGCCAGCAGCCAAGAACGAACAGCTGGCGTCTACACCTTC. This gives the protein CASSQERTAGVYTF. The chain recombines TRBV4-3 with TRBJ1-2; D not resolved. The CDR3 covers 14 residues. CDR1 is LGHNA and CDR2 is YSLEER in the germline V gene. V lost 0 bases and J 10 bases, leaving 15 bases between the germline ends.

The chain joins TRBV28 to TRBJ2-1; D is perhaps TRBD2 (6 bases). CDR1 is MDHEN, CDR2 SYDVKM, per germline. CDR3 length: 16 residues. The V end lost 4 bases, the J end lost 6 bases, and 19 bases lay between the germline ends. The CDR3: CASSSGVGTPFNEQFF. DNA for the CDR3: TGTGCCAGCAGTTCAGGCGTCGGGACTCCCTTCAATGAGCAGTTCTTC.

CDR3 residues: CASREGTNTGELFF. The CDR3 nucleotides are TGTGCCAGCAGGGAGGGTACGAACACCGGGGAGCTGTTTTTT. The rearrangement links TRBV9 to TRBJ2-2; D possibly corresponds to TRBD2 (6 bases). From germline, CDR1 is SGDLS and CDR2 YYNGEE. This CDR3 has 14 residues. V lost 5 bases, J lost 0 bases, and 8 bases lay in between.

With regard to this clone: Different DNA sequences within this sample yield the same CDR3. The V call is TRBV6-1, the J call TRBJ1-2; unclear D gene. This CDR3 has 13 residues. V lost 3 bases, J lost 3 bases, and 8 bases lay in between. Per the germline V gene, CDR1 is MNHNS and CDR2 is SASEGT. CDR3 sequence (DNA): TGTGCCAGCAGTGAGTGGACGGACTATGGCTACACCTTC. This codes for CASSEWTDYGYTF.

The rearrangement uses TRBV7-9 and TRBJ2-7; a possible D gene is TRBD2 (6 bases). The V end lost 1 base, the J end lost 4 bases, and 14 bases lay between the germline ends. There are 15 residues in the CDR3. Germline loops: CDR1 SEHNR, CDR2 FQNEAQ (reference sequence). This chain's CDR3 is CASSLGGLLLYEQYF. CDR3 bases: TGTGCCAGCAGCTTAGGTGGACTATTACTATACGAGCAGTACTTC.

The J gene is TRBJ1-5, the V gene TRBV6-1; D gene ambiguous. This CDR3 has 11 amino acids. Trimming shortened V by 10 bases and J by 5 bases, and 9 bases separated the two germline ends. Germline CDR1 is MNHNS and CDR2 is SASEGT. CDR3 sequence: CANHVHQPQHF. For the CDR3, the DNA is TGTGCCAACCATGTTCATCAGCCCCAGCATTTT.

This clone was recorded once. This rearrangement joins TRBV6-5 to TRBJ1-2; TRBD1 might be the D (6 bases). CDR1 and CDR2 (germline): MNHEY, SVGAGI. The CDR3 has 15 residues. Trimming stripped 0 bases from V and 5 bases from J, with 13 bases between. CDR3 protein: CASSYSEGVGYGYTF. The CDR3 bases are TGTGCCAGCAGTTACTCGGAGGGGGTCGGGTATGGCTACACCTTC.

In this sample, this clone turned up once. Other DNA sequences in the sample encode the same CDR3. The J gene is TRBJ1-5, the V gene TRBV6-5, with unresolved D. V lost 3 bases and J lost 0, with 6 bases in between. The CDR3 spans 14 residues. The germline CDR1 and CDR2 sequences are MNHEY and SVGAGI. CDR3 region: CASSYRGSNQPQHF. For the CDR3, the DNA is TGTGCCAGCAGTTATAGAGGTAGCAATCAGCCCCAGCATTTT.

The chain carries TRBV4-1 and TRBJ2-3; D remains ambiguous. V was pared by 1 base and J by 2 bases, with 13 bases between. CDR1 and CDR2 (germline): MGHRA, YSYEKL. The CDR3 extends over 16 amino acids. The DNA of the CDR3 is TGCGCCAGCAGCCAAGGGCCTTTGGGGATCACAGATACGCAGTATTTT. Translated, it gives CASSQGPLGITDTQYF.

CDR3 protein: CASRSPPYEQYF. CDR3 nucleotide sequence: TGTGCCAGCAGAAGTCCTCCCTACGAGCAGTACTTC. The V call is TRBV2, the J call TRBJ2-7, with D hard to call. CDR1 SNHLY and CDR2 FYNNEI come from the germline V gene. The CDR3 consists of 12 residues. V was shortened by 6 bases and J by 2 bases, with 8 bases between the two germline ends.

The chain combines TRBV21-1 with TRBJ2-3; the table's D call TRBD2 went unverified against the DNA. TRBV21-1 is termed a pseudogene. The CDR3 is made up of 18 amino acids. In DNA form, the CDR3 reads TGTGCCAGCAGCAAAGCGGATGGGGCTAGCGGGATCATAGATACGCAGTATTTT. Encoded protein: CASSKADGASGIIDTQYF.

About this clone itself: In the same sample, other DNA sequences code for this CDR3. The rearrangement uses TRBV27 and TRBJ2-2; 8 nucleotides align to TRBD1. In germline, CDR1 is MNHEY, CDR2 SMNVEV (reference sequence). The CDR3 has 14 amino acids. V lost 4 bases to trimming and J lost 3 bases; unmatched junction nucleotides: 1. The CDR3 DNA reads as TGTGCCAGCAGTTCGGACAGGGACACCGGGGAGCTGTTTTTT. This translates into CASSSDRDTGELFF.

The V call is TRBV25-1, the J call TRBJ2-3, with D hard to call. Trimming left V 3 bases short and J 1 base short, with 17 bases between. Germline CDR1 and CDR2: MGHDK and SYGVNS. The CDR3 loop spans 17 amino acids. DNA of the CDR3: TGTGCCAGCAGTGACCCCGCCTTAAGGCTGGGCACAGATACGCAGTATTTT. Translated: CASSDPALRLGTDTQYF.

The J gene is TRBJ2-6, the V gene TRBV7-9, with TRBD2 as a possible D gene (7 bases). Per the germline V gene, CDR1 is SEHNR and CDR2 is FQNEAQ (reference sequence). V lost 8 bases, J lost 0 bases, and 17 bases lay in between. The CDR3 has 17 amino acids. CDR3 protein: CASVPFRGASGANVLTF. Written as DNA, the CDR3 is TGTGCCAGCGTGCCCTTTCGGGGGGCCTCTGGGGCCAACGTCCTGACTTTC.

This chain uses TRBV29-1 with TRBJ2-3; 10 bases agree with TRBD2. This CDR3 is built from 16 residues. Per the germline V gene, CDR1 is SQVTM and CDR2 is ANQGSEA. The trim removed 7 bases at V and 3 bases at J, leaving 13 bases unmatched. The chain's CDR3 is CSGGPQREGPTDTQYF. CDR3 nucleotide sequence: TGCAGCGGGGGCCCTCAGCGGGAGGGCCCTACAGATACGCAGTATTTT.

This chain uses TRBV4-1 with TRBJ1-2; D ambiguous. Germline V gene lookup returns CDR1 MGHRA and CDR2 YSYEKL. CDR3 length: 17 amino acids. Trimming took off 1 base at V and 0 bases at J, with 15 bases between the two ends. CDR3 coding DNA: TGCGCCAGCAGCCAAGCCCCCGGGCAGGTAGCTAACTATGGCTACACCTTC. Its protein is CASSQAPGQVANYGYTF.

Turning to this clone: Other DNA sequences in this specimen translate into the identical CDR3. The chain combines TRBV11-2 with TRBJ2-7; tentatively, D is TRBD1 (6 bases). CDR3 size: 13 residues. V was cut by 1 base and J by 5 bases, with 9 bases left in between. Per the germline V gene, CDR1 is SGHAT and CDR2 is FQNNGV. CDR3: CASSLGAGDEQYF. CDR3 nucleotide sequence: TGTGCCAGCAGCTTAGGGGCAGGGGACGAGCAGTACTTC.

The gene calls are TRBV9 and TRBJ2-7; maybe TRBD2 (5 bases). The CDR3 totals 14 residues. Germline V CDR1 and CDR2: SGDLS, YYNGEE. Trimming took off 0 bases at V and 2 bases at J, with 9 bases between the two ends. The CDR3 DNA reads TGTGCCAGCAGCGTAGGGGAGTTTCCCTACGAGCAGTACTTC. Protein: CASSVGEFPYEQYF.

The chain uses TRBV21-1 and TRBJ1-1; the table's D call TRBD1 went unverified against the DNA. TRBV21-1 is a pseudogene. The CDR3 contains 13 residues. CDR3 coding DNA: TGTGCCAGCAGAGGTAAGGGGGACACTGAAGCTTTCTTT. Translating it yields CASRGKGDTEAFF.

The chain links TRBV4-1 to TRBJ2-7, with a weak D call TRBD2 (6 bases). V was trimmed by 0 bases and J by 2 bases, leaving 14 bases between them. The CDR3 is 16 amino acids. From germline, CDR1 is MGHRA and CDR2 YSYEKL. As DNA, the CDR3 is TGCGCCAGCAGCCAAGATCGTCGCGGGAAGGCCTACGAGCAGTACTTC. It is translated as CASSQDRRGKAYEQYF.

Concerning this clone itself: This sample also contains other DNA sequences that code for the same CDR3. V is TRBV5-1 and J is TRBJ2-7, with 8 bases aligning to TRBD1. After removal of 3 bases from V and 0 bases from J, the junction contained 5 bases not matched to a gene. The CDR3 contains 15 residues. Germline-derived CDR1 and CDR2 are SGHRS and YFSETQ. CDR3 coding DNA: TGCGCCAGCAGCTCATGGACAGGGAGCTCCTACGAGCAGTACTTC. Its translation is CASSSWTGSSYEQYF.